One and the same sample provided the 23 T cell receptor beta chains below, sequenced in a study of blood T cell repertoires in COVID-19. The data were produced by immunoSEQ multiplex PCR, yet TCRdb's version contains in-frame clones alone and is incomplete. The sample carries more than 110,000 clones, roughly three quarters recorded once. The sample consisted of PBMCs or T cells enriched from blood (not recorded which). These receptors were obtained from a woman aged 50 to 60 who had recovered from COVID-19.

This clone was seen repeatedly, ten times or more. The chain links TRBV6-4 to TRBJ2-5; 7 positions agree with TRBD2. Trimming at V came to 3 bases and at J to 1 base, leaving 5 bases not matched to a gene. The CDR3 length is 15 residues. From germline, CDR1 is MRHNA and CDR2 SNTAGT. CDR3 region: CASSEAGGSQETQYF. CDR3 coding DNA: TGTGCCAGCAGTGAAGCTGGCGGGAGCCAAGAGACCCAGTACTTC.

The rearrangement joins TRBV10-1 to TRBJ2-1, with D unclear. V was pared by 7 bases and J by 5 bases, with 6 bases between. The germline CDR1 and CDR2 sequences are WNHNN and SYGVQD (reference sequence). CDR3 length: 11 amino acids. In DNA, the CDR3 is TGCGCCAGCAACCTAGACAATGAGCAGTTCTTC. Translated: CASNLDNEQFF.

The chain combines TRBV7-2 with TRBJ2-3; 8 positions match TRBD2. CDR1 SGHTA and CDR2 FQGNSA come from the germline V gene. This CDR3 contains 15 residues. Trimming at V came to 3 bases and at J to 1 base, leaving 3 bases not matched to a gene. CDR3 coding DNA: TGTGCCAGCAGCTTTCAAGCGGGGGGCACAGATACGCAGTATTTT. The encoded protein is CASSFQAGGTDTQYF.

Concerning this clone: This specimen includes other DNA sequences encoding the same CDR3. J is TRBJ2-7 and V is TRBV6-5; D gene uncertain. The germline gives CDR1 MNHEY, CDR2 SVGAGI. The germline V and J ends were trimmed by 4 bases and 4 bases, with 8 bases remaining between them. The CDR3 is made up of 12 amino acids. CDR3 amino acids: CASSSGGYEQYF. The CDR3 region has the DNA TGTGCCAGCAGTTCAGGTGGATACGAGCAGTACTTC.

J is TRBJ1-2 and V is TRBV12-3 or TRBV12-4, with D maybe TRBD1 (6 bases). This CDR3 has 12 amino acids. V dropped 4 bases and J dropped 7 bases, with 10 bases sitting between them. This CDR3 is CASSSNRAGYTF. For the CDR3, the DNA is TGTGCCAGCAGTTCCAACAGGGCTGGCTACACCTTC.

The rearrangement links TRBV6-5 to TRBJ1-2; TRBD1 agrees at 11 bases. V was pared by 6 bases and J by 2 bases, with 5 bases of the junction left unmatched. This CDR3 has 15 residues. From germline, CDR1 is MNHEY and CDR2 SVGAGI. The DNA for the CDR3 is TGTGCCAGCAGATCCGGGACAGGGGGAAACTATGGCTACACCTTC. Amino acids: CASRSGTGGNYGYTF.

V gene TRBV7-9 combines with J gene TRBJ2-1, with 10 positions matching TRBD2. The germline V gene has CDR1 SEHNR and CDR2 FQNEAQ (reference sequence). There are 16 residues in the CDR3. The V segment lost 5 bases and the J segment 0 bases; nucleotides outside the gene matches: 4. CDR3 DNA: TGTGCCAGCAGCGGACCTAGCGGGGGCTCCTACAATGAGCAGTTCTTC. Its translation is CASSGPSGGSYNEQFF.

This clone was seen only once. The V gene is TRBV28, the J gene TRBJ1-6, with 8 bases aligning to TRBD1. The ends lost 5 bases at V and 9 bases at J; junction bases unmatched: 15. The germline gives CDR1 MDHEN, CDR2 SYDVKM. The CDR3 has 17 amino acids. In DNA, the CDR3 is TGTGCCAGCAGTCCCCCCCAAGACAGGGGCTTTAGTTCACCCCTCCACTTT. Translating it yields CASSPPQDRGFSSPLHF. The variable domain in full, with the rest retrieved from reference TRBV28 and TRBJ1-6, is DVKVTQSSRYLVKRTGEKVFLECVQDMDHENMFWYRQDPGLGLRLIYFSYDVKMKEKGDIPEGYSVSREKKERFSLILESASTNQTSMYLCASSPPQDRGFSSPLHFGNGTRLTVT.

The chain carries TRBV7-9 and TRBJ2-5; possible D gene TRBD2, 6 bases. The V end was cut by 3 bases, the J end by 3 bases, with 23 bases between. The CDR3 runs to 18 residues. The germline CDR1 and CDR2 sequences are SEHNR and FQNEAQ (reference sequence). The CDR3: CASSLSTTEWPGEETQYF. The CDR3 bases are TGTGCCAGCAGCTTGTCCACCACGGAGTGGCCGGGGGAAGAGACCCAGTACTTC. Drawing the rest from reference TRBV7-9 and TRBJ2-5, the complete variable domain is DTGVSQNPRHKITKRGQNVTFRCDPISEHNRLYWYRQTLGQGPEFLTYFQNEAQLEKSRLLSDRFSAERPKGSFSTLEIQRTEQGDSAMYLCASSLSTTEWPGEETQYFGPGTRLLVL.

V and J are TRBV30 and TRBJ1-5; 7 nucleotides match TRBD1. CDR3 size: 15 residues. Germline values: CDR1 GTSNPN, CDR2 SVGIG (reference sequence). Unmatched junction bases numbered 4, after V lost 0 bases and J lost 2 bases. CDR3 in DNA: TGTGCCTGGAGTGTCCTAGGGGGCGGCAATCAGCCCCAGCATTTT. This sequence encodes CAWSVLGGGNQPQHF.

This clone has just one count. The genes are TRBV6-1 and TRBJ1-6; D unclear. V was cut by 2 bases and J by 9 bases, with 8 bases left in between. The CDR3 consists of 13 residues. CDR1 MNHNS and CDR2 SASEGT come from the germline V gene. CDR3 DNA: TGTGCCAGCAGTGAATTTGTCAGTTCACCCCTCCACTTT. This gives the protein CASSEFVSSPLHF.

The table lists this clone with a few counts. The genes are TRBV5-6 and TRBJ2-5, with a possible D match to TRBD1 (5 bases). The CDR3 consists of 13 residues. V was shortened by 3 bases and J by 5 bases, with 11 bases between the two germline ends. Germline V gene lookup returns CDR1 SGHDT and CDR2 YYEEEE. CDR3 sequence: CASSSRVTETQYF. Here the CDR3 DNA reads TGTGCCAGCAGCTCCAGGGTGACGGAGACCCAGTACTTC.

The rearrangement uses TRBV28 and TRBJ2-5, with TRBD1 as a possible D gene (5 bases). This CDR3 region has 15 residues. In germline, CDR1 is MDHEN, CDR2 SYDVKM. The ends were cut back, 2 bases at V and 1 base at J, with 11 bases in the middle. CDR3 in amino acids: CASSLGGAIQETQYF. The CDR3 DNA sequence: TGTGCCAGCAGTTTAGGTGGGGCCATCCAAGAGACCCAGTACTTC.

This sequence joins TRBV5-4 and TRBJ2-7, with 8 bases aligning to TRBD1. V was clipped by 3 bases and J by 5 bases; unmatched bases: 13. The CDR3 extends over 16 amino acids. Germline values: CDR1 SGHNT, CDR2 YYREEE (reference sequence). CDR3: CASSYPIPGQGNEQYF. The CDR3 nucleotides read TGTGCCAGCAGCTATCCTATACCAGGACAGGGTAACGAGCAGTACTTC.

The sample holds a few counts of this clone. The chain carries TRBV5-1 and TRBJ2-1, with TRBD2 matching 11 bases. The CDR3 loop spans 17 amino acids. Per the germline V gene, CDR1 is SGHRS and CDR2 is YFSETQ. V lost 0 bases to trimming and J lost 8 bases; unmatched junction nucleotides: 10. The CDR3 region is CASSLVTSGATGDEQFF. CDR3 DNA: TGCGCCAGCAGCTTGGTGACTAGCGGGGCGACGGGGGATGAGCAGTTCTTC.

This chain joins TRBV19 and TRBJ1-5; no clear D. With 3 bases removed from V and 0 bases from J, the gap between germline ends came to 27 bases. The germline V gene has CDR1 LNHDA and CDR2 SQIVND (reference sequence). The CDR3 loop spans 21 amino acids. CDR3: CASSIPPGLRSRSTSNQPQHF. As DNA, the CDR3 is TGTGCCAGTAGTATCCCTCCCGGTCTTAGGAGTAGGTCCACTAGCAATCAGCCCCAGCATTTT.

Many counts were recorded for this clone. The CDR3 region has the DNA TGTGCCAGCAGCCAAGCGGGGGACAGGGCCTCTGGAAACACCATATATTTT. As protein: CASSQAGDRASGNTIYF. V gene TRBV4-2 combines with J gene TRBJ1-3; TRBD1 agrees at 9 bases. V was pared by 1 base and J by 0 bases, with 4 bases of the junction left unmatched. The length of the CDR3 is 17 residues. Germline loops: CDR1 LGHNA, CDR2 YNFKEQ.

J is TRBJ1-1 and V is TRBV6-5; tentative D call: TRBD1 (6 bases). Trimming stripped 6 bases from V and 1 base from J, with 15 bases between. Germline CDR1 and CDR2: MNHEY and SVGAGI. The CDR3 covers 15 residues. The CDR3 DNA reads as TGTGCCAGCAGGGATACAGGGATCCCGAACACTGAAGCTTTCTTT. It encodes CASRDTGIPNTEAFF.

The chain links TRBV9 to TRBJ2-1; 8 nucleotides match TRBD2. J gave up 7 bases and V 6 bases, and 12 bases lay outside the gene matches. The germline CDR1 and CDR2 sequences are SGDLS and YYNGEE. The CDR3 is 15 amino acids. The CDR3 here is CASNRGSSGANEQFF. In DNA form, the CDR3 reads TGTGCCAGCAATCGGGGGAGTAGCGGGGCTAATGAGCAGTTCTTC.

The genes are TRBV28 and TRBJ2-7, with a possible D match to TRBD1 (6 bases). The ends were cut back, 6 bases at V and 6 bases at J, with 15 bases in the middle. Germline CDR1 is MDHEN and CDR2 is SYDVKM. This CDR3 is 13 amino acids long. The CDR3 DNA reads TGTGCCAGCAGGCCGCACAGGGCGGGCGAGCAGTACTTC. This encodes CASRPHRAGEQYF. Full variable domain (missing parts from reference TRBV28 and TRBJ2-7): DVKVTQSSRYLVKRTGEKVFLECVQDMDHENMFWYRQDPGLGLRLIYFSYDVKMKEKGDIPEGYSVSREKKERFSLILESASTNQTSMYLCASRPHRAGEQYFGPGTRLTVT.

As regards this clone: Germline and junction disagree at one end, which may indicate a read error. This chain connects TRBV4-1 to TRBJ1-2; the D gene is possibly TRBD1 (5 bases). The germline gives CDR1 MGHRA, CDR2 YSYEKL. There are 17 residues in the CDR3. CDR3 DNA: TGCGCCAGCAGACAAGCCCCCACACAGGAACCGGACTATGGCTACACCTTC. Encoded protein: CASRQAPTQEPDYGYTF.

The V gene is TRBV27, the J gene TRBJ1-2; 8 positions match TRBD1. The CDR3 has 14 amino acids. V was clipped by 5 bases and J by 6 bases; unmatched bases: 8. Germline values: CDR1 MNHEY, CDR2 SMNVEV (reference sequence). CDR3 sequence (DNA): TGTGCCAGCAGTCCTGGACAGGGCGATCATGGCTACACCTTC. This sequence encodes CASSPGQGDHGYTF.

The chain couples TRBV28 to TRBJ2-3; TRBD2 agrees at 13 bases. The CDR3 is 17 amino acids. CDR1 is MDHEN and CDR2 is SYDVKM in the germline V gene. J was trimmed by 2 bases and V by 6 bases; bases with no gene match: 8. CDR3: CASRDRLAGGPTDTQYF. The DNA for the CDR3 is TGTGCCAGCAGGGACCGACTAGCGGGGGGCCCCACAGATACGCAGTATTTT.